The subject of this entry is one TCR beta chain. Its antigen is currently unknown. The data are from a study of lymphopenia after photon versus proton radiotherapy. Study results and limitations: Proton therapy kept repertoires fairly stable, unlike photons, which gained effector/memory cells. Survival link was tested only in deceased patients; proton benefit remains a possibility. In patients who died, overall survival fell as post-nadir TCR diversity dropped more.

Here immunoSEQ multiplex PCR was the method, and the copy in TCRdb shows in-frame clones only, minus some. The sample records 30,000 or so clones, about 86% being singletons. The sequencing here drew on peripheral blood, taken from a patient treated with proton-based radiotherapy. This TCR derives from an older woman with cholangiocarcinoma. Some clones in this sample may be carry-over from other donors' samples.

As DNA, the CDR3 is TGTGCCAGTAGTACGACTACCCGGACAGCAACTAATGAAAAACTGTTTTTT. Translation gives CASSTTTRTATNEKLFF. The genes are TRBV19 and TRBJ1-4; D is possibly TRBD1 (6 bases). The germline V gene encodes CDR1 LNHDA and CDR2 SQIVND (reference sequence). This CDR3 contains 17 residues. V lost 4 bases and J 0 bases, leaving 15 bases between the germline ends. The variable domain in full, completed from reference TRBV19 and TRBJ1-4, reads DGGITQSPKYLFRKEGQNVTLSCEQNLNHDAMYWYRQDPGQGLRLIYYSQIVNDFQKGDIAEGYSVSREKKESFPLTVTSAQKNPTAFYLCASSTTTRTATNEKLFFGSGTQLSVL.